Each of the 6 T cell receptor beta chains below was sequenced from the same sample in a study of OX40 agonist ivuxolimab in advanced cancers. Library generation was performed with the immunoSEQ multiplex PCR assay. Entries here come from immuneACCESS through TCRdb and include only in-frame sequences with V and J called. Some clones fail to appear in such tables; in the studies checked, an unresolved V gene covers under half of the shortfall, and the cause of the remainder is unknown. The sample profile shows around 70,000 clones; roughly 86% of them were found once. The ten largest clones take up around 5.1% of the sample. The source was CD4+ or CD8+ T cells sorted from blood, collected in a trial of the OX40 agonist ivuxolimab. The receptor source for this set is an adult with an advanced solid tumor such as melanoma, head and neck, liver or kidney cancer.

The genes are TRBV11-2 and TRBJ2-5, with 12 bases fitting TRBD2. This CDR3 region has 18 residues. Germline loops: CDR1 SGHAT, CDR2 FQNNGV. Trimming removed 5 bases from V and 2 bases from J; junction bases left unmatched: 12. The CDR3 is CASSLRLAGEAGQETQYF. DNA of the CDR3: TGTGCCAGCAGCCTCCGACTAGCGGGAGAGGCGGGTCAAGAGACCCAGTACTTC.

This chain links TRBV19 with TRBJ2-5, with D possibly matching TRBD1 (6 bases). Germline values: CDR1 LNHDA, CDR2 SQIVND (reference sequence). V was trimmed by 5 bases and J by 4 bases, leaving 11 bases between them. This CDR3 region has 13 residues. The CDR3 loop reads CASSPQGRETQYF. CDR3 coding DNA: TGTGCCAGTAGTCCCCAGGGGCGAGAGACCCAGTACTTC. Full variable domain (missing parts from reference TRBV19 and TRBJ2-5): DGGITQSPKYLFRKEGQNVTLSCEQNLNHDAMYWYRQDPGQGLRLIYYSQIVNDFQKGDIAEGYSVSREKKESFPLTVTSAQKNPTAFYLCASSPQGRETQYFGPGTRLLVL.

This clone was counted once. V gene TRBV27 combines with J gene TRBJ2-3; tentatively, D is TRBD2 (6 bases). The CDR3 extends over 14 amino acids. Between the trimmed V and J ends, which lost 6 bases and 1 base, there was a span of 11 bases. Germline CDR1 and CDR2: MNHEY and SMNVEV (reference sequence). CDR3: CASRRDSRTDTQYF. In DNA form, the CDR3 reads TGTGCCAGCAGGCGGGACTCCCGCACAGATACGCAGTATTTT.

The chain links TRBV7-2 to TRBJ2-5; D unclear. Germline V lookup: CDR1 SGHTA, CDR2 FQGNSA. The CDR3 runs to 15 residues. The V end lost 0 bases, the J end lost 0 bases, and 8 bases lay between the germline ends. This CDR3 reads CASSLASAYQETQYF. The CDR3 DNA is TGTGCCAGCAGCTTAGCATCGGCGTACCAAGAGACCCAGTACTTC.

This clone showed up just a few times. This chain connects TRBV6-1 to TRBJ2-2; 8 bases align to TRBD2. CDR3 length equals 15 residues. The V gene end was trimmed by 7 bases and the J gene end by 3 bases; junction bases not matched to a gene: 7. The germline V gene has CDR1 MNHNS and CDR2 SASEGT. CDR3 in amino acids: CASTSGPGDTGELFF. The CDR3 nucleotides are TGTGCCAGCACTAGCGGGCCAGGGGACACCGGGGAGCTGTTTTTT.

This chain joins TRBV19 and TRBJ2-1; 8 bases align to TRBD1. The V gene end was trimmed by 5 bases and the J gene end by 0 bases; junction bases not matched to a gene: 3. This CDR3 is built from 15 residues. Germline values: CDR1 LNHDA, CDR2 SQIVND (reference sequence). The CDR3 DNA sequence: TGTGCCAGTAGTCTGACAGGGGACTCCTACAATGAGCAGTTCTTC. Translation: CASSLTGDSYNEQFF.